The 19 T cell receptor beta chains listed next were all sequenced from one sample in a study of cytomegalovirus exposure and HLA in healthy donors. Amplification used 60 Vbeta primers and 13 Jbeta primers. Measured with immunoSEQ multiplex PCR; TCRdb has only the in-frame clones, and not every one. The repertoire holds around 120,000 clones, with about 68% as singletons. Sequencing input: PBMCs. These receptors originate from a man aged 25 to 40 in good health and CMV-seropositive.

This clone is a singleton in its sample. The rearrangement links TRBV9 to TRBJ1-5, with 8 bases identical to TRBD1. The junction had 3 bases not matched to a gene; V was cut back by 0 bases and J by 4 bases. CDR3 size: 15 residues. CDR1 and CDR2 from the germline V gene are SGDLS and YYNGEE. In DNA form, the CDR3 reads TGTGCCAGCAGCGTAGATTGGACAGGGAATCAGCCCCAGCATTTT. Amino acid sequence: CASSVDWTGNQPQHF. The whole variable domain, remainder taken from reference TRBV9 and TRBJ1-5, is DSGVTQTPKHLITATGQRVTLRCSPRSGDLSVYWYQQSLDQGLQFLIQYYNGEERAKGNILERFSAQQFPDLHSELNLSSLELGDSALYFCASSVDWTGNQPQHFGDGTRLSIL.

The genes are TRBV25-1 and TRBJ2-3; TRBD2 matches 11 bases. Trimming at V came to 8 bases and at J to 4 bases, leaving 8 bases not matched to a gene. The CDR3 spans 15 residues. In germline, CDR1 is MGHDK, CDR2 SYGVNS. The CDR3 loop is CASSHSGGAADTQYF. The CDR3 DNA reads TGTGCCAGCTCTCATAGCGGGGGGGCGGCAGATACGCAGTATTTT.

The chain uses TRBV27 and TRBJ2-7, with 7 bases aligning to TRBD1. Germline-derived CDR1 and CDR2 are MNHEY and SMNVEV (reference sequence). V lost 5 bases to trimming and J lost 6 bases; unmatched junction nucleotides: 10. CDR3 size: 14 residues. Here the CDR3 DNA reads TGTGCCAGCAGTACTCGGACAGGCGCCTCCGAGCAGTACTTC. Its translation is CASSTRTGASEQYF.

The sample holds a few counts of this clone. The rearrangement links TRBV5-1 to TRBJ2-5, with 11 bases matching TRBD2. Germline V gene lookup returns CDR1 SGHRS and CDR2 YFSETQ. With V trimmed by 6 bases and J by 5 bases, 6 bases remained unmatched. CDR3 length: 14 amino acids. Written as DNA, the CDR3 is TGCGCCAGCACACTAGCGGGGGCCAGGGAGACCCAGTACTTC. It yields the protein CASTLAGARETQYF.

V gene TRBV6-6 combines with J gene TRBJ1-2; D unresolved. V lost 5 bases to trimming and J lost 0 bases, with 10 bases between them. The CDR3 runs 14 residues. The germline CDR1 and CDR2 sequences are MNHNY and SVGAGI (reference sequence). The CDR3 region is CASSLLEANYGYTF. CDR3 in DNA: TGTGCCAGCAGTCTCTTAGAAGCTAACTATGGCTACACCTTC.

This clone was seen just once. The chain links TRBV2 to TRBJ2-1; no firm D call. CDR1 and CDR2 from the germline V gene are SNHLY and FYNNEI. Trimming left V 5 bases short and J 0 bases short, with 8 bases between. The CDR3 has 14 residues. The DNA of the CDR3 is TGTGCCAGCAGTACTCCGAGCTCCTACAATGAGCAGTTCTTC. It codes for CASSTPSSYNEQFF.

This clone was seen a few times. The chain carries TRBV6-5 and TRBJ2-3, with TRBD2 identical over 10 bases. The trim removed 5 bases at V and 5 bases at J, leaving 4 bases unmatched. The CDR3 contains 14 residues. Germline V gene data show CDR1 as MNHEY and CDR2 as SVGAGI. CDR3 DNA sequence: TGTGCCAGCAGTCTAGCGGGGGCGGGAGATACGCAGTATTTT. It encodes CASSLAGAGDTQYF.

The chain carries TRBV9 and TRBJ2-3, with a possible D match to TRBD1 (5 bases). The germline V and J ends were trimmed by 3 bases and 2 bases, with 7 bases remaining between them. The CDR3 extends over 13 amino acids. Germline CDR1 and CDR2: SGDLS and YYNGEE. CDR3 residues: CASSETATDTQYF. The CDR3 bases are TGTGCCAGCAGCGAGACAGCCACAGATACGCAGTATTTT.

J is TRBJ1-5 and V is TRBV18; 7 bases are shared with TRBD1. This CDR3 contains 15 residues. Per germline, CDR1 KGHSH and CDR2 LQKENI. V trimming: 3 bases; J trimming: 7 bases; junction bases outside the gene matches: 9. For the CDR3, the DNA is TGTGCCAGCTCACCGCTTACAGGGGATAGACAGCCCCAGCATTTT. Translating gives CASSPLTGDRQPQHF.

The rearrangement joins TRBV30 to TRBJ2-3; 7 nucleotides line up with TRBD2. Germline assignment: CDR1 GTSNPN and CDR2 SVGIG (reference sequence). The CDR3 length is 14 residues. V lost 0 bases, J lost 4 bases, and 4 bases stayed unmatched. The CDR3 spells CAWSVFAGADTQYF. In DNA form, the CDR3 reads TGTGCCTGGAGTGTATTTGCGGGGGCAGATACGCAGTATTTT.

The chain joins TRBV18 to TRBJ1-1; D possibly corresponds to TRBD1 (5 bases). The germline V gene has CDR1 KGHSH and CDR2 LQKENI. The CDR3 is 16 residues long. Trimming removed 6 bases at V and 0 bases at J, with 17 bases between. The CDR3 loop reads CASSLGTAFMNTEAFF. The CDR3 coding sequence is TGTGCCAGCTCCCTCGGGACTGCTTTCATGAACACTGAAGCTTTCTTT.

CDR3 bases: TGTGCCAGCAGCTTGGTAAGCCCCGGGGAGACCCAGTACTTC. Amino acid sequence: CASSLVSPGETQYF. The V and J genes are TRBV5-6 and TRBJ2-5; D is undetermined. CDR3 length equals 14 residues. Trimming removed 0 bases at V and 5 bases at J, with 11 bases between. Germline V CDR1 and CDR2: SGHDT, YYEEEE.

The J gene is TRBJ1-2, the V gene TRBV4-1; 7 bases match TRBD1. Losses at the gene ends were 4 bases for V and 2 bases for J; bases not matched to a gene: 1. The CDR3 consists of 13 residues. Germline V gene sequence: CDR1 MGHRA, CDR2 YSYEKL. The CDR3 is CASSPGQNYGYTF. The DNA for the CDR3 is TGCGCCAGCAGCCCGGGACAGAACTATGGCTACACCTTC.

CDR3 residues: CATSTARQGTDTQYF. DNA of the CDR3: TGTGCCACCAGCACCGCTAGACAGGGCACAGATACGCAGTATTTT. The chain is built from TRBV15 and TRBJ2-3; possibly TRBD1 for D (6 bases). CDR3 length equals 15 residues. Trimming took off 4 bases at V and 1 base at J, with 12 bases between the two ends. CDR1 is LNHNV, CDR2 YYDKDF, per germline (reference sequence).

The chain links TRBV11-3 to TRBJ2-5; D possibly corresponds to TRBD2 (5 bases). V was shortened by 5 bases and J by 4 bases, with 14 bases between the two germline ends. This CDR3 has 14 amino acids. The V gene's germline CDR1 is SGHNT and CDR2 YENEEA. CDR3 nucleotides: TGTGCCAGCAGCCCATCGGTGACTACAGAGACCCAGTACTTC. Its protein product is CASSPSVTTETQYF. Full variable domain (outside the CDR3, taken from reference TRBV11-3 and TRBJ2-5): EAGVVQSPRYKIIEKKQPVAFWCNPISGHNTLYWYLQNLGQGPELLIRYENEEAVDDSQLPKDRFSAERLKGVDSTLKIQPAELGDSAVYLCASSPSVTTETQYFGPGTRLLVL.

V and J are TRBV9 and TRBJ1-4, with D perhaps matching TRBD1 (6 bases). V dropped 5 bases and J dropped 5 bases, with 10 bases sitting between them. Per germline, CDR1 SGDLS and CDR2 YYNGEE. CDR3 length equals 13 residues. CDR3 in amino acids: CASRRTENEKLFF. CDR3 nucleotide sequence: TGTGCCAGCAGGAGGACAGAGAATGAAAAACTGTTTTTT.

This chain uses TRBV7-2 with TRBJ2-7, with 9 bases fitting TRBD2. The junction had 9 bases not matched to a gene; V was cut back by 5 bases and J by 4 bases. CDR1 and CDR2 from the germline V gene are SGHTA and FQGNSA. The length of the CDR3 is 15 residues. CDR3 sequence (DNA): TGTGCCAGCAGCCGCGGGGGGGCCGAGGGATACGAGCAGTACTTC. Protein: CASSRGGAEGYEQYF.

The rearrangement links TRBV2 to TRBJ2-7, with D possibly matching TRBD1 (5 bases). Per the germline V gene, CDR1 is SNHLY and CDR2 is FYNNEI. The CDR3 runs to 13 residues. V lost 1 base to trimming and J lost 6 bases, with 10 bases between them. The CDR3 DNA reads as TGTGCCAGCAGTGAAGGTCAGGGCTCCGAGCAGTACTTC. It specifies CASSEGQGSEQYF. The full variable domain, completed using reference TRBV2 and TRBJ2-7, is EPEVTQTPSHQVTQMGQEVILRCVPISNHLYFYWYRQILGQKVEFLVSFYNNEISEKSEIFDDQFSVERPDGSNFTLKIRSTKLEDSAMYFCASSEGQGSEQYFGPGTRLTVT.

V gene TRBV4-1 combines with J gene TRBJ2-6, with unresolved D. The V gene lost 0 bases and the J gene lost 4 bases, with 10 bases spanning the gap. In germline, CDR1 is MGHRA, CDR2 YSYEKL. The CDR3 totals 16 residues. The CDR3 sequence: CASSQESPNGANVLTF. The DNA of the CDR3 is TGCGCCAGCAGCCAAGAATCCCCTAACGGGGCCAACGTCCTGACTTTC.